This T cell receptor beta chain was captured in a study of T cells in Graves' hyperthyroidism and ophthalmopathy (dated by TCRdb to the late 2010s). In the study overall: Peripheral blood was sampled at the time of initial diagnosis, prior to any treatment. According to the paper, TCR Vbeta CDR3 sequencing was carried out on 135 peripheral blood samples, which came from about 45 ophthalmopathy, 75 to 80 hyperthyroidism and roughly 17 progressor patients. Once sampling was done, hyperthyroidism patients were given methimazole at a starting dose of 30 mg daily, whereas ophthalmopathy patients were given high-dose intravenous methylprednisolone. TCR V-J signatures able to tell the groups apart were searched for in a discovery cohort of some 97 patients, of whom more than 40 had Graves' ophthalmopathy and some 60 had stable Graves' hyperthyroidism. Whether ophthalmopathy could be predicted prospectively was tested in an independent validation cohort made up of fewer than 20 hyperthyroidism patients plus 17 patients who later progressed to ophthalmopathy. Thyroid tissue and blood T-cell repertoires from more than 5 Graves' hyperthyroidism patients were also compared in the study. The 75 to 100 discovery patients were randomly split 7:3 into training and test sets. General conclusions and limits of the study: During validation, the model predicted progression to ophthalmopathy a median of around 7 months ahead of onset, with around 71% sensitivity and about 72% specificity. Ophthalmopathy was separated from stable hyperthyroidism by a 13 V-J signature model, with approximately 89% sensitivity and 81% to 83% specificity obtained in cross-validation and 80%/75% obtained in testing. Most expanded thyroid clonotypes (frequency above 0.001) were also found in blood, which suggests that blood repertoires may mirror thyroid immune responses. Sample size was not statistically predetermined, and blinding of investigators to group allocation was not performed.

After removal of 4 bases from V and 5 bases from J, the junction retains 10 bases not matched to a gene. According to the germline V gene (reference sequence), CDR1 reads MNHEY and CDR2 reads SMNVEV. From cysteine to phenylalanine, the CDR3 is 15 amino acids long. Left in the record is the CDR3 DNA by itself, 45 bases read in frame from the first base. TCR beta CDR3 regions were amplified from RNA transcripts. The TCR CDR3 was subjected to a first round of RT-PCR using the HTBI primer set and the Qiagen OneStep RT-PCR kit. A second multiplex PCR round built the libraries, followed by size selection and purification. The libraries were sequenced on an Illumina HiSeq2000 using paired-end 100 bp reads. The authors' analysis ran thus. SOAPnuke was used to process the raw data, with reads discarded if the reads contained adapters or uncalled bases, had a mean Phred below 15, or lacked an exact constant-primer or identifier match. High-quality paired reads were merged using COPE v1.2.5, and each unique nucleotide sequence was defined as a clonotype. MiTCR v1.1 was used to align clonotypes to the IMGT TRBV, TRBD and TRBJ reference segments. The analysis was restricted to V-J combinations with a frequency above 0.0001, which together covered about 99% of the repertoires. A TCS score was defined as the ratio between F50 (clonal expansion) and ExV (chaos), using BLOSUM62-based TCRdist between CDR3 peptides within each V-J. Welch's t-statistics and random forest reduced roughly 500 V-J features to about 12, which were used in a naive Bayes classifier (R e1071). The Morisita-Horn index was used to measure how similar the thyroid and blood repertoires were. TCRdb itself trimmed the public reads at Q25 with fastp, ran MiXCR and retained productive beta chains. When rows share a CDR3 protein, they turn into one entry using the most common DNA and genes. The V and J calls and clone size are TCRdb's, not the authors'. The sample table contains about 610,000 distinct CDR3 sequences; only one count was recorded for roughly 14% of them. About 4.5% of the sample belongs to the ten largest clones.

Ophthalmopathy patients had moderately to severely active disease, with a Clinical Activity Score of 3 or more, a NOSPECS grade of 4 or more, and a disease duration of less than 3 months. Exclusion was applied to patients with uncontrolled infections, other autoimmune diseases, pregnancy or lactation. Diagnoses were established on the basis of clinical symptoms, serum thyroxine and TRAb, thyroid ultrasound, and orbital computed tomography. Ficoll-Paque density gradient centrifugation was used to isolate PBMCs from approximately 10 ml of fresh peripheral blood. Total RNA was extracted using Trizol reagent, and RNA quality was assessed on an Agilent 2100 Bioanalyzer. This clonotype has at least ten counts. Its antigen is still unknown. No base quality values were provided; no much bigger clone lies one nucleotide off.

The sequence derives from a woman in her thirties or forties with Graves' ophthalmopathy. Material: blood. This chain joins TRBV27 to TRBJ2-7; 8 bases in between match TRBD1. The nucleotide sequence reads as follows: TGTGCCAGCAGTTCCTATCAGGGGGCGCTCGACGAGCAGTACTTC. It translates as CASSSYQGALDEQYF.